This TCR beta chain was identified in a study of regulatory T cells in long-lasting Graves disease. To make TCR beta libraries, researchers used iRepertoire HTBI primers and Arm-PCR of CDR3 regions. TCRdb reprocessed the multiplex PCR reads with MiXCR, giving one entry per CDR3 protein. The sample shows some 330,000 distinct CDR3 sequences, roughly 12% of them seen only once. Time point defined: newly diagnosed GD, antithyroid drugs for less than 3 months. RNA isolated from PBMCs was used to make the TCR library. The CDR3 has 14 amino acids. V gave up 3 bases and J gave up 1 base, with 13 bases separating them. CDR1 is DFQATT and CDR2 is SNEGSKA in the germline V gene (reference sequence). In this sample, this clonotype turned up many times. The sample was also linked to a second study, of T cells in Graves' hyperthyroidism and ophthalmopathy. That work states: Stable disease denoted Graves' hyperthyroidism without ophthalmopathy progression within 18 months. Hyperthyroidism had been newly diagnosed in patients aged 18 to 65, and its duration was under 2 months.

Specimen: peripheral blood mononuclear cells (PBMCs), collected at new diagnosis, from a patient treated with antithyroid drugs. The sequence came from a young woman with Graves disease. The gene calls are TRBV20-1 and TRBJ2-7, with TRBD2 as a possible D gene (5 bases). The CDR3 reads CSASLGSGSYEQYF. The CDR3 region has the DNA TGCAGTGCTAGTTTAGGGTCGGGGTCCTACGAGCAGTACTTC.